This T cell receptor beta chain was found in a study of PD-1 blockade in mismatch repair-deficient tumors. Repertoires were generated with immunoSEQ multiplex PCR, while TCRdb's copy carries only in-frame clones and drops some. The sample carries thousands of clones, around 78% recorded once. Sample time point: archival surgical resection tumor tissue. CDR1 and CDR2 (germline): SGHRS, YFSETQ. The CDR3 consists of 11 residues. Trimming took 7 bases from V and 0 from J, leaving 4 bases between them. This TCR came from an adult with mismatch repair-deficient cancer. This specimen consisted of primary tumor tissue, obtained from a patient treated with pembrolizumab. The chain links TRBV5-1 to TRBJ1-2; D is ambiguous. In nucleotides, the CDR3 is TGCGCCAGCGACACTAACTATGGCTACACCTTC. It yields the protein CASDTNYGYTF.